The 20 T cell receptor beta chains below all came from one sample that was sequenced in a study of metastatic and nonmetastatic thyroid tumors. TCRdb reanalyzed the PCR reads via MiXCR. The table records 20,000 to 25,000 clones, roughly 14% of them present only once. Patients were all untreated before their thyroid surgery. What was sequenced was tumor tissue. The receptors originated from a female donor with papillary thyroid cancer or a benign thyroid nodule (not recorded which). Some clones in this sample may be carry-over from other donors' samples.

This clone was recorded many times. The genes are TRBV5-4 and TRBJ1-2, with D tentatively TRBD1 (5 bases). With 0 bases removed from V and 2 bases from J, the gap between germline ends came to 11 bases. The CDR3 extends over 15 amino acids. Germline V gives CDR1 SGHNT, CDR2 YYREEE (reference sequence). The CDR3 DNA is TGTGCCAGCAGCTTGGTCAGGGAAGAAAACTATGGCTACACCTTC. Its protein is CASSLVREENYGYTF.

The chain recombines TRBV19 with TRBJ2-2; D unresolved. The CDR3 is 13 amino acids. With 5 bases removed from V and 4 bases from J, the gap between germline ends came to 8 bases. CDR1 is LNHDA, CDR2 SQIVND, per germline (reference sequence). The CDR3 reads CASSPAPTGELFF. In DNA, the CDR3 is TGTGCCAGTAGTCCCGCACCCACCGGGGAGCTGTTTTTT.

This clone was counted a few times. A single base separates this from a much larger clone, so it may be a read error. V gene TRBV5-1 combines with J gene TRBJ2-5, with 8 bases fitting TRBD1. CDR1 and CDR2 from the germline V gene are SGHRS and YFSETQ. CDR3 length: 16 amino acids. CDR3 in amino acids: CASSSGDRWKGEIQYF. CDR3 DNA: TGCGCCAGCAGCTCTGGGGACAGGTGGAAGGGAGAGATCCAGTACTTC. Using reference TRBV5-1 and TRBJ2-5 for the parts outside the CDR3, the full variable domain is KAGVTQTPRYLIKTRGQQVTLSCSPISGHRSVSWYQQTPGQGLQFLFEYFSETQRNKGNFPGRFSGRQFSNSRSEMNVSTLELGDSALYLCASSSGDRWKGEIQYFGPGTRLLVL.

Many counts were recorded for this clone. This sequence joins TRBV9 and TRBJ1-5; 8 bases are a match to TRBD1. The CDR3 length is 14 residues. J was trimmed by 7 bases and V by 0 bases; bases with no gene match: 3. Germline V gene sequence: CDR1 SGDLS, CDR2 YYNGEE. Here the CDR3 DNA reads TGTGCCAGCAGCGTAGGGGCAGGGGGCCAGCCCCAGCATTTT. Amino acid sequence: CASSVGAGGQPQHF.

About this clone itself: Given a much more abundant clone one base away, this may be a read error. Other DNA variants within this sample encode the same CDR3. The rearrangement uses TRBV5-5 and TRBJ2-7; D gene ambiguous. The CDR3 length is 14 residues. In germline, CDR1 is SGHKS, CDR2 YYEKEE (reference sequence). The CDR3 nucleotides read TGTGCCAGCAGCCCCGCCCAGACCTCCTACGAGCAATACTTT. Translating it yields CASSPAQTSYEQYF.

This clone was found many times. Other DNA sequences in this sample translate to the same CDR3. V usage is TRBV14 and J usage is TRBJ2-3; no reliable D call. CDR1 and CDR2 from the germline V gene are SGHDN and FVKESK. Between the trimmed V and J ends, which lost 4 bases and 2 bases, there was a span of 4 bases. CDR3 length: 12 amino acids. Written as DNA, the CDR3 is TGTGCCAGCAGCCCTTACACAGATACGCAGTATTTT. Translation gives CASSPYTDTQYF.

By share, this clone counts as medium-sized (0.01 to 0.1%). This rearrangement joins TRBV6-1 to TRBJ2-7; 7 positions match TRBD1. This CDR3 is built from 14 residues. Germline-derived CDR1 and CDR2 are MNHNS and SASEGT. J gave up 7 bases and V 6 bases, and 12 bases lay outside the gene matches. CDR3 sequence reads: CASRRDRAPNEQYF. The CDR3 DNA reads TGTGCCAGCAGACGCGACAGGGCCCCTAATGAGCAGTACTTC.

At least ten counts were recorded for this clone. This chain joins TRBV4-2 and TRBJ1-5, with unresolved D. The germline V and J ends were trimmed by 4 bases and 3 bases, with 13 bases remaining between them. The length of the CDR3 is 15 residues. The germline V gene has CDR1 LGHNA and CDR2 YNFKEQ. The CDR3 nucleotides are TGTGCCAGCAGCCGAACGATGGGGATCAATCAGCCCCAGCATTTT. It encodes CASSRTMGINQPQHF.

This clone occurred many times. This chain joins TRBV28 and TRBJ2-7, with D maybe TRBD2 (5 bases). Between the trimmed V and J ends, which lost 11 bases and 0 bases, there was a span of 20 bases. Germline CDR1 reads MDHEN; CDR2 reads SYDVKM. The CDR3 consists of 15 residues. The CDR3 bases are TGTGCCGCCAATTCAGGACTGCTTAGCTCCTACGAGCAGTACTTC. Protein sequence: CAANSGLLSSYEQYF.

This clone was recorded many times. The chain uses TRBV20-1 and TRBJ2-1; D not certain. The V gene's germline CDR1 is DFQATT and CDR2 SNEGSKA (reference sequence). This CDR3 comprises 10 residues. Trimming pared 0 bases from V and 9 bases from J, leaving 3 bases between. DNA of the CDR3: TGCAGTGCTAGAGATATTGAGCAGTTCTTC. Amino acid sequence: CSARDIEQFF.

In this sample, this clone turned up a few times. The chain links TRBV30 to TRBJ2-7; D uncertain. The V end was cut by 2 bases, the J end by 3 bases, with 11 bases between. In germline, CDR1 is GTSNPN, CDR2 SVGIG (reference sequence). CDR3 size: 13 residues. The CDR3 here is CAWSLGSDYEQYF. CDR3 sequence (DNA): TGTGCCTGGAGTCTTGGATCTGACTACGAGCAGTACTTC.

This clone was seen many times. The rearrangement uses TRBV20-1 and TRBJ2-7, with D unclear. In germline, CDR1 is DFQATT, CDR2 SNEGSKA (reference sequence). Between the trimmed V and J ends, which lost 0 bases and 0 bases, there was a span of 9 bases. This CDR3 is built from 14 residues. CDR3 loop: CSARDPMSSYEQYF. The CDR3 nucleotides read TGCAGTGCTAGAGATCCCATGAGCTCCTACGAGCAGTACTTC.

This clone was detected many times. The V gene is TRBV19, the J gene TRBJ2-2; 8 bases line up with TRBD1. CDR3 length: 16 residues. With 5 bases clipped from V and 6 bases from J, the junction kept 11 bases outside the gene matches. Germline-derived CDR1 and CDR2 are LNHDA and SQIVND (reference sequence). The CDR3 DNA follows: TGTGCCAGTAGTCCGGGACAGGCGATTATGGCCGGGGAGCTGTTTTTT. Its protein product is CASSPGQAIMAGELFF.

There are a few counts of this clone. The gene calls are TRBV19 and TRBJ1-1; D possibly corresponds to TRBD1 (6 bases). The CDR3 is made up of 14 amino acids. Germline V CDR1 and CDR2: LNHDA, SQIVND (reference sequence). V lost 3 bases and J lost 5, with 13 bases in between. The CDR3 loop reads CASSIPRTETEAFF. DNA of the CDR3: TGTGCCAGTAGTATCCCCCGGACAGAAACTGAAGCTTTCTTT. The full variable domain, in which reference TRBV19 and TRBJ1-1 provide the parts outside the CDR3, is DGGITQSPKYLFRKEGQNVTLSCEQNLNHDAMYWYRQDPGQGLRLIYYSQIVNDFQKGDIAEGYSVSREKKESFPLTVTSAQKNPTAFYLCASSIPRTETEAFFGQGTRLTVV.

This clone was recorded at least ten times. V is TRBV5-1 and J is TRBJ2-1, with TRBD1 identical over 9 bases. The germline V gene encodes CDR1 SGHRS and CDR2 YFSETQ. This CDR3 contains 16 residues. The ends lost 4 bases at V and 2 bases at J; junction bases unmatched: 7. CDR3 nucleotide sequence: TGCGCCAGCAGCCCGCCCGGGACAGGGACCTACAATGAGCAGTTCTTC. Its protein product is CASSPPGTGTYNEQFF.

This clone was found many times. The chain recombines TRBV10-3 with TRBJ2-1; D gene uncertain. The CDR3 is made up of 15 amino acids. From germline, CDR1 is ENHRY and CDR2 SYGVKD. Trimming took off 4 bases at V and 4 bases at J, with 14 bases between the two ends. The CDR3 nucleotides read TGTGCCATCAGTGGGGTAAGGAAAGAGTACAATGAGCAGTTCTTC. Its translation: CAISGVRKEYNEQFF.

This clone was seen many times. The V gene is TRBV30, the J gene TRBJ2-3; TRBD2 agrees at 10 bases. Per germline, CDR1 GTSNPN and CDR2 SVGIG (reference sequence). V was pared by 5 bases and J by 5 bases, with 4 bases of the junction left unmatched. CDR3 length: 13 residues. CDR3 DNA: TGTGCCTGGGGATTAGCGGGAGGAGATACGCAGTATTTT. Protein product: CAWGLAGGDTQYF.

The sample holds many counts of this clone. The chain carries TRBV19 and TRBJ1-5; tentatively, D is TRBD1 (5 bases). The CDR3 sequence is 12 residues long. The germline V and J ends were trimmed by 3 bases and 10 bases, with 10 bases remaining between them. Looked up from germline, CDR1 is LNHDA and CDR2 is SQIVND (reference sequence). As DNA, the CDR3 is TGTGCCAGTAGTATTGATGGACAACCCCAGCATTTT. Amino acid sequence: CASSIDGQPQHF.

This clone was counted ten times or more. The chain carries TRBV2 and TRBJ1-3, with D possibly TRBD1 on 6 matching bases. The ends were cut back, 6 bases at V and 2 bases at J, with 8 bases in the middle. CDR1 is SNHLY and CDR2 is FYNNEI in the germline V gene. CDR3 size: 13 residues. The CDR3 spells CASSGGPGNTIYF. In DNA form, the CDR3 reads TGTGCCAGCAGCGGGGGGCCTGGAAACACCATATATTTT.

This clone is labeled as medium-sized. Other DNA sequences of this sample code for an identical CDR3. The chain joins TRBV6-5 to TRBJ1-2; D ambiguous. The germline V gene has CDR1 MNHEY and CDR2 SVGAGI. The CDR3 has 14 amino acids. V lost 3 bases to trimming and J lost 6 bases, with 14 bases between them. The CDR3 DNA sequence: TGTGCCAGCAGTTATATGAGCGGAGTCGATGGCTACACCTTC. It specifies CASSYMSGVDGYTF.